This record concerns one T cell receptor beta chain sequence. Its antigen is still unknown. Qualities for individual bases were not recorded, and no much larger clone is one base off. The CDR3 runs 13 residues from the cysteine to the phenylalanine. Solely the CDR3 DNA is kept, with 39 bases framed from the first base. The germline V gene gives CDR1 as SGHDT and CDR2 as YYEEEE. V gives up 2 bases and J gives up 8 bases, and the segment between their germline ends measures 13 bases. The data belong to a study of blood T cell repertoires in COVID-19 (TCRdb year 2020). Some background on the complete study: Samples covering the acute and convalescent phases of COVID-19 were provided by collaborators in the United States, Italy and Spain. The prospective study material was composed of cDNA or gDNA derived from T cells, B-cell-depleted T cells, or PBMCs. Samples were obtained from the ongoing ImmuneRACE study (first 160 participants) and from over a thousand subjects provided by 6 global collaborators. Where available, HLA class I and class II types were taken from metadata supplied by the sample provider and were not determined by assay-based typing. Sample metadata almost always included a de-identified subject ID, COVID-19 status, age in years and sex. The dataset comprised deeply sampled blood TCRbeta repertoires from subjects exposed to, actively infected with, or recovered from COVID-19. The repertoires were made available in a free public database intended to serve as a resource for research on the immune response to SARS-CoV-2.

The immunoSEQ Assay, a bias-controlled multiplex PCR, was used to amplify TCRbeta CDR3 regions from genomic DNA. In the source study's methods: Nucleated cell counts per sample were estimated from amplification of reference gene primers within the assay. To quantify the absolute abundance of each unique TCRbeta CDR3 rearrangement, sequence reads were collapsed and filtered. For each sample, productive Simpson clonality was calculated by taking the square root of Simpson's diversity index across productive rearrangements. The immuneACCESS repertoire file appears here via TCRdb, limited to in-frame rearrangements. These files lack a portion of the clones; in checked studies, under half of the deficit traces to unresolved V genes, and the cause of the others is not known. The D gene and trimming were derived from the DNA, and the V and J assignments and clone size from that table. Counted in this sample were around 160,000 clones; 80% of them appeared once. The top ten constitute about 3.4% of the sample.

Participants in the prospective study were aged roughly 18 to 100 years, lived in under 30 United States geographic areas, and enrolled through a virtual design. In the prospective study, cohorts were assigned on the basis of participant-reported clinical history obtained from a screening survey and a study questionnaire. Recovered participants in ImmuneRACE Cohort 3 were defined by two consecutive negative NP/OP PCR tests, clearance by a healthcare professional, or resolution of symptoms. Mobile phlebotomists in the prospective study collected whole blood, serum and a nasopharyngeal or oropharyngeal swab from every participant. Participants in the prospective study had the option to provide additional blood draws and questionnaires over a roughly two-month period. Before DNA extraction, blood samples from the prospective study were shipped at room temperature or frozen. Points the paper makes about the study in general: Clinical and demographic metadata were provided uncurated, with the amount varying by source and participant.

This chain joins TRBV5-6 to TRBJ1-2; a tentative D call is TRBD1 (5 bases match). The clonotype originates from a woman aged 55-75 years who had recovered from COVID-19. Source material: PBMCs or T cells enriched from blood (not recorded which). DNA sequence: TGTGCCAGCAGCTTTCAACAAGGGGCGGGCTACACCTTC. Translation gives CASSFQQGAGYTF.